This T cell receptor beta chain was obtained from a study of shared clonotypes between healthy human individuals. Comment on this clone: The antigen remains unidentified.

The study, taken as a whole, reports: Rarefaction exposed incomplete sorted-subset sequencing despite large depth. Naive CD4 clonotypes were shared across several donors at about 5%.

The CDR3 contains 15 residues. Looked up from germline, CDR1 is SGHTA and CDR2 is FQGTGA. V shed 5 bases and J 8 bases; nucleotides not matched to a gene: 12. Generated by immunoSEQ multiplex PCR, the TCRdb table keeps only in-frame clones and is missing some. The sample includes about 2 million clones, 85% to 95% of them seen just once. Sequenced sample: naive CD4+ T cells sorted from blood. Subset here: CD45RA+ positively selected. J is TRBJ2-1 and V is TRBV7-3; 7 bases agree with TRBD1. The sequence was collected from a man aged 18-30 years in good health. The CDR3 loop is CASSATGTALDEQFF. The CDR3 bases are TGTGCCAGCAGCGCAACCGGGACAGCCTTAGATGAGCAGTTCTTC.